A single sample is the source of the 20 T cell receptor beta chains below, sequenced in a study of T cell responses to AZD1222 COVID-19 vaccine. The repertoire was sequenced with immunoSEQ multiplex PCR; TCRdb's copy has only in-frame clones and lacks some. The sample lists some 90,000 clones; about 86% were seen once. The sample in question was peripheral blood, obtained on day 0 of AZD1222 vaccination. The receptors shown here come from an adult in good health.

This clone was counted only a few times. The genes are TRBV7-9 and TRBJ1-2, with a tentative D call TRBD1 (5 bases). This CDR3 has 13 residues. In germline, CDR1 is SEHNR, CDR2 FQNEAQ (reference sequence). Trimming left V 4 bases short and J 3 bases short, with 9 bases between. The CDR3 is CASSYRDYYGYTF. CDR3 bases: TGTGCCAGCAGCTACCGGGACTACTATGGCTACACCTTC.

The V call is TRBV18, the J call TRBJ2-7; the D is unclear. The germline V and J ends were trimmed by 6 bases and 0 bases, with 9 bases remaining between them. There are 13 residues in the CDR3. Germline CDR1 reads KGHSH; CDR2 reads LQKENI. CDR3 protein: CASSPAASYEQYF. The CDR3 nucleotides read TGTGCCAGCTCCCCGGCTGCCTCCTACGAGCAGTACTTC.

The CDR3 loop is CASSLDSNTGELFF. The CDR3, as DNA: TGCGCCAGCAGCTTGGATTCGAACACCGGGGAGCTGTTTTTT. The genes are TRBV5-1 and TRBJ2-2; D not certain. Germline V lookup: CDR1 SGHRS, CDR2 YFSETQ. V lost 0 bases and J 0 bases, leaving 3 bases between the germline ends. The length of the CDR3 is 14 residues. The full variable domain, rest sourced from reference TRBV5-1 and TRBJ2-2, is KAGVTQTPRYLIKTRGQQVTLSCSPISGHRSVSWYQQTPGQGLQFLFEYFSETQRNKGNFPGRFSGRQFSNSRSEMNVSTLELGDSALYLCASSLDSNTGELFFGEGSRLTVL.

This chain uses TRBV29-1 with TRBJ1-5; D is undetermined. Germline CDR1 reads SQVTM; CDR2 reads ANQGSEA. The V end was cut by 5 bases, the J end by 5 bases, with 13 bases between. There are 13 residues in the CDR3. Written as DNA, the CDR3 is TGCAGCGTTCGGGAGGGCGGCGATCAGCCCCAGCATTTT. It translates to CSVREGGDQPQHF.

The gene calls are TRBV4-1 and TRBJ2-1; TRBD1 matches at 9 bases. The CDR3 has 17 residues. Germline V gene lookup returns CDR1 MGHRA and CDR2 YSYEKL. The trim removed 1 base at V and 3 bases at J, leaving 7 bases unmatched. CDR3 amino acids: CASSQATGGVFYNEQFF. The CDR3 DNA follows: TGCGCCAGCAGCCAAGCCACAGGGGGCGTTTTCTACAATGAGCAGTTCTTC.

This chain uses TRBV30 with TRBJ1-2; TRBD1 is a possible D gene (6 bases). Germline V gene data show CDR1 as GTSNPN and CDR2 as SVGIG (reference sequence). This CDR3 is 13 amino acids long. V dropped 5 bases and J dropped 5 bases, with 15 bases sitting between them. CDR3 DNA sequence: TGTGCCTGGGCTTCACCCGGGACATATGGCTACACCTTC. Protein product: CAWASPGTYGYTF.

This clone has only one observation. The chain recombines TRBV12-3 or TRBV12-4 with TRBJ1-4; D not certain. V dropped 6 bases and J dropped 12 bases, with 11 bases sitting between them. The CDR3 is 11 residues long. The CDR3: CASSLRVELFF. The DNA for the CDR3 is TGTGCCAGCAGCTTGAGGGTCGAACTGTTTTTT.

This chain joins TRBV4-2 and TRBJ2-3, with unresolved D. The CDR3 loop spans 13 amino acids. The V and J ends lost 1 base and 6 bases respectively, with 8 bases between them. Germline assignment: CDR1 LGHNA and CDR2 YNFKEQ. CDR3 sequence reads: CASSQVGPDTQYF. The DNA for the CDR3 is TGTGCCAGCAGCCAAGTAGGGCCGGATACGCAGTATTTT.

This clone is classed as medium-sized. This chain connects TRBV4-1 to TRBJ2-7; maybe TRBD2 (5 bases). Germline V gene lookup returns CDR1 MGHRA and CDR2 YSYEKL. The CDR3 is 14 amino acids. Trimming shortened V by 1 base and J by 4 bases, and 11 bases separated the two germline ends. The CDR3 coding sequence is TGCGCCAGCAGCCAAGGACTGGGAGAGTACGAGCAGTACTTC. Protein product: CASSQGLGEYEQYF.

The chain uses TRBV5-1 and TRBJ2-2; D unclear. V shed 9 bases and J shed 1 base, with 10 bases lying between them. This CDR3 has 13 amino acids. CDR1 and CDR2 from the germline V gene are SGHRS and YFSETQ. CDR3 protein: CATQLGNTGELFF. CDR3 sequence (DNA): TGCGCCACCCAATTGGGGAACACCGGGGAGCTGTTTTTT.

This clone was recorded a few times. The chain recombines TRBV28 with TRBJ1-2; D call uncertain. The germline CDR1 and CDR2 sequences are MDHEN and SYDVKM. V dropped 5 bases and J dropped 5 bases, with 9 bases sitting between them. The CDR3 totals 12 residues. CDR3 protein: CASSPDGYGYTF. In nucleotides, the CDR3 is TGTGCCAGCAGTCCCGACGGATATGGCTACACCTTC.

The V and J genes are TRBV5-1 and TRBJ2-1, with TRBD1 matching over 11 bases. The CDR3 contains 14 residues. The germline CDR1 and CDR2 sequences are SGHRS and YFSETQ. Trimming took 4 bases from V and 10 from J; bases not matched to a gene: 7. This CDR3 is CASSPGQGAGEQFF. CDR3 DNA: TGCGCCAGCAGCCCCGGACAGGGGGCAGGGGAGCAGTTCTTC.

The V and J genes are TRBV20-1 and TRBJ1-5, with D possibly matching TRBD1 (6 bases). The V gene's germline CDR1 is DFQATT and CDR2 SNEGSKA (reference sequence). Trimming removed 3 bases at V and 1 base at J, with 10 bases between. The CDR3 runs 14 residues. For the CDR3, the DNA is TGCAGTGCTAGTGCTCAGGGGAGCAATCAGCCCCAGCATTTT. Translation gives CSASAQGSNQPQHF.

CDR3 nucleotides: TGTGCCAGCAGCTCGTACAGAGACAATGAGCAGTTCTTC. Translation gives CASSSYRDNEQFF. The V call is TRBV7-3, the J call TRBJ2-1; D uncertain. Trimming took 4 bases from V and 5 from J, leaving 9 bases between them. CDR1 SGHTA and CDR2 FQGTGA come from the germline V gene. The CDR3 has 13 residues.

The CDR3 nucleotides are TGTGCCGCACAGGGAGGGGGCACTGAAGCTTTCTTT. This encodes CAAQGGGTEAFF. V is TRBV24-1 and J is TRBJ1-1; possibly TRBD1 for D (6 bases). The CDR3 is made up of 12 amino acids. Trimming shortened V by 12 bases and J by 4 bases, and 14 bases separated the two germline ends. Germline-derived CDR1 and CDR2 are KGHDR and SFDVKD.

This clone turned up a few times. The rearrangement links TRBV6-2 or TRBV6-3 to TRBJ1-2, with D unclear. Germline lookup yields CDR1 MNHEY and CDR2 SVGEGT. The V end was cut by 0 bases, the J end by 8 bases, with 7 bases between. The length of the CDR3 is 12 residues. CDR3: CASSYSGYGYTF. In nucleotides, the CDR3 is TGTGCCAGCAGTTACTCAGGGTACGGCTACACCTTC.

The V call is TRBV7-2, the J call TRBJ1-2; tentative D call: TRBD1 (5 bases). Per germline, CDR1 SGHTA and CDR2 FQGNSA. Trimming pared 5 bases from V and 5 bases from J, leaving 15 bases between. The CDR3 extends over 14 amino acids. Here the CDR3 reads CASSPNQGWYGYTF. CDR3 bases: TGTGCCAGCAGCCCTAACCAGGGTTGGTATGGCTACACCTTC.

The chain has TRBV27 and TRBJ2-2; possible D gene TRBD1, 6 bases. Germline CDR1 MNHEY, CDR2 SMNVEV (reference sequence). The CDR3 length is 17 residues. V lost 4 bases, J lost 6 bases, and 21 bases lay in between. CDR3 in amino acids: CASSSPPWGQESGELFF. CDR3 bases: TGTGCCAGCAGTTCTCCCCCGTGGGGGCAGGAGTCCGGGGAGCTGTTTTTT.

The chain joins TRBV28 to TRBJ1-1; no clear D. Per germline, CDR1 MDHEN and CDR2 SYDVKM. The ends were cut back, 2 bases at V and 11 bases at J, with 18 bases in the middle. The CDR3 has 14 amino acids. The CDR3 sequence is CASSLRRKTESAFF. CDR3 nucleotide sequence: TGTGCCAGCAGTTTACGCCGGAAGACGGAATCGGCTTTCTTT.

The chain employs TRBV27 and TRBJ2-2; TRBD1 matches at 12 bases. The ends lost 4 bases at V and 1 base at J; junction bases unmatched: 4. The germline CDR1 and CDR2 sequences are MNHEY and SMNVEV (reference sequence). The CDR3 loop spans 17 amino acids. This chain's CDR3 is CASSYGTGGLNTGELFF. CDR3 bases: TGTGCCAGCAGTTATGGGACAGGGGGCCTGAACACCGGGGAGCTGTTTTTT.